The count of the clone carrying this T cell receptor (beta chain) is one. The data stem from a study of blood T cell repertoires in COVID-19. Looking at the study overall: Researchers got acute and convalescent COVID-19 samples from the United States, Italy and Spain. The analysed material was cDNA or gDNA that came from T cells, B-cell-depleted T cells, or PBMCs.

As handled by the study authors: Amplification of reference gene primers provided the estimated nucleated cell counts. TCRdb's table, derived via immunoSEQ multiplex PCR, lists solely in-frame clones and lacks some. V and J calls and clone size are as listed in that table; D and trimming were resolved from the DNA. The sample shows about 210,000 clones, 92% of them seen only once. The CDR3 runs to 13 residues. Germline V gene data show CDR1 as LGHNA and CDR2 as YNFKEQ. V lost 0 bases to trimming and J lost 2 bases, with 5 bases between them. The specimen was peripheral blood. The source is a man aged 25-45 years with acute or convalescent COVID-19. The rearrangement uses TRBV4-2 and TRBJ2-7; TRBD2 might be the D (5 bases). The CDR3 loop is CASSQELAYEQYF. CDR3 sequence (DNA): TGTGCCAGCAGCCAAGAACTAGCCTACGAGCAGTACTTC.